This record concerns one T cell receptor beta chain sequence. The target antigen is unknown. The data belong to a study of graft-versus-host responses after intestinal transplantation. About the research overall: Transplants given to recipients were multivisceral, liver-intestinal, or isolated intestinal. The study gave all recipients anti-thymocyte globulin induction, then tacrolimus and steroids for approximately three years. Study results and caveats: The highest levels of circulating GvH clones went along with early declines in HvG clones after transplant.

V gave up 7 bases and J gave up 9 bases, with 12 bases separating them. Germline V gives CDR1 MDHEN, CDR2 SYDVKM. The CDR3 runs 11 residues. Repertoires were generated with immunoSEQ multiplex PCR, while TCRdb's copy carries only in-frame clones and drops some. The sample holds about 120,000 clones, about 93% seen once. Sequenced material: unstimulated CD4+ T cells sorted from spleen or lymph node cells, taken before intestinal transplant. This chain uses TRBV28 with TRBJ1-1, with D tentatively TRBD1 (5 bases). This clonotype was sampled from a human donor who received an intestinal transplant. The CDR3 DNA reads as TGTGCCAGCATCCGCCAGGGAAAAGCTTTCTTT. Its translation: CASIRQGKAFF. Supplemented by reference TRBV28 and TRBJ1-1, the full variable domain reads DVKVTQSSRYLVKRTGEKVFLECVQDMDHENMFWYRQDPGLGLRLIYFSYDVKMKEKGDIPEGYSVSREKKERFSLILESASTNQTSMYLCASIRQGKAFFGQGTRLTVV.